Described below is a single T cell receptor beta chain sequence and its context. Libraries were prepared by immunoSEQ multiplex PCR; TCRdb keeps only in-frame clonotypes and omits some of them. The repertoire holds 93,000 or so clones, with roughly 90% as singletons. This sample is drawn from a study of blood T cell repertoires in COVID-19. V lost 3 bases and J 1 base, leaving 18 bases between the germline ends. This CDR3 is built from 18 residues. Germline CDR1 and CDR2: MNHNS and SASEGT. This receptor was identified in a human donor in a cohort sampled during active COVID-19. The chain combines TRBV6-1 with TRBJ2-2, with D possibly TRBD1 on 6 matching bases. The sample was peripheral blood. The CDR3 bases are TGTGCCAGCAGTGAGTACGGACAGATTAACTTGAACACCGGGGAGCTGTTTTTT. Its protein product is CASSEYGQINLNTGELFF.